This TCR beta chain was obtained from a study of blood T cell repertoires in COVID-19. Study information: The United States, Italy and Spain were the sources of the acute and convalescent COVID-19 samples. The cDNA or gDNA used as material had been derived from T cells, B-cell-depleted T cells, or PBMCs.

Only a few counts were recorded for this clone. V was shortened by 0 bases and J by 0 bases, with 3 bases between the two germline ends. Germline CDR1 and CDR2: SGHRS and YFSETQ. The length of the CDR3 is 14 residues. Method: immunoSEQ multiplex PCR; TCRdb's copy keeps in-frame clones and lacks some. This table holds roughly 170,000 clones, around 85% found once. This rearrangement joins TRBV5-1 to TRBJ2-2; no clear D gene. The sequencing sample was made of peripheral blood. The TCR was taken from a man aged 55-75 years who had recovered from COVID-19. The chain's CDR3 is CASSLAANTGELFF. DNA of the CDR3: TGCGCCAGCAGCTTGGCAGCGAACACCGGGGAGCTGTTTTTT.